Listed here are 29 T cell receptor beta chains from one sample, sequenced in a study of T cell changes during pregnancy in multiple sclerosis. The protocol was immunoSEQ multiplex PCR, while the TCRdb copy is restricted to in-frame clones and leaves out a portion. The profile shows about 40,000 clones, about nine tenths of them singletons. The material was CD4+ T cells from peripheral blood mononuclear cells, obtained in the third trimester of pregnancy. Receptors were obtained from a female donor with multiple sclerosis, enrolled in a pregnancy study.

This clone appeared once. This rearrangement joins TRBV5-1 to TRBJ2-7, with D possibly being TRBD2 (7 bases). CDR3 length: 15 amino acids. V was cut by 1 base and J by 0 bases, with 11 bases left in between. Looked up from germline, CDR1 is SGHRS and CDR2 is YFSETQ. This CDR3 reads CASSLRGGPSYEQYF. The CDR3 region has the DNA TGCGCCAGCAGCTTGAGGGGGGGGCCCTCCTACGAGCAGTACTTC.

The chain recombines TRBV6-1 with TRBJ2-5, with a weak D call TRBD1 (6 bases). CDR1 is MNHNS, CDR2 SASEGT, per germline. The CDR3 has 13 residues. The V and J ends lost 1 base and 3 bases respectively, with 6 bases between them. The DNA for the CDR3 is TGTGCCAGCAGTGAAGGACAGGAAGAGACCCAGTACTTC. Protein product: CASSEGQEETQYF.

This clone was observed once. CDR3 residues: CASSLGQGFRKETQYF. The CDR3 bases are TGCGCCAGCAGCCTCGGACAGGGGTTTAGAAAAGAGACCCAGTACTTC. The J gene is TRBJ2-5, the V gene TRBV5-1; 9 bases fit TRBD1. The V segment lost 4 bases and the J segment 3 bases; nucleotides outside the gene matches: 10. This CDR3 spans 16 amino acids. The germline CDR1 and CDR2 sequences are SGHRS and YFSETQ.

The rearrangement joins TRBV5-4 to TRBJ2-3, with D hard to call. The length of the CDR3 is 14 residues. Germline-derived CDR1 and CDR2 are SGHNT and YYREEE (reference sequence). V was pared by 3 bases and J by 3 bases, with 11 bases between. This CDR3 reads CASSSEAQTDTQYF. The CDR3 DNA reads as TGTGCCAGCAGCTCTGAGGCCCAGACAGATACGCAGTATTTT.

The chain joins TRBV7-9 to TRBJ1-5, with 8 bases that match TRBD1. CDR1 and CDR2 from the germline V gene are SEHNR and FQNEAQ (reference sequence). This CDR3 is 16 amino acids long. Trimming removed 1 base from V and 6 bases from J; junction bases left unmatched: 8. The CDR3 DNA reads TGTGCCAGCAGCTTAGACGATTCAGGGGGCGGTCAGCCCCAGCATTTT. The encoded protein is CASSLDDSGGGQPQHF.

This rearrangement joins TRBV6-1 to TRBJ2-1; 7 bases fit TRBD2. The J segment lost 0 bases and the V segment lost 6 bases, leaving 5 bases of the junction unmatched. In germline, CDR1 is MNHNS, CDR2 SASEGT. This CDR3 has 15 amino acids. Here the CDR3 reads CASSRRDYSYNEQFF. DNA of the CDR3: TGTGCCAGCAGCCGTCGGGACTACTCCTACAATGAGCAGTTCTTC.

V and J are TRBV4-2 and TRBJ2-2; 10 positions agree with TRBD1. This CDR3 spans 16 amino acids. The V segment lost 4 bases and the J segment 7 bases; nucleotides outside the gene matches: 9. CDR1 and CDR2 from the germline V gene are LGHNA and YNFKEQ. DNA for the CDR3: TGTGCCAGCAGCCGGGCCGGGACAGGGGTGGACGGGGAGCTGTTTTTT. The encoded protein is CASSRAGTGVDGELFF.

CDR3 sequence reads: CASSLRTGSMNTEAFF. The CDR3 DNA is TGCGCCAGCAGCCTCCGGACAGGTTCAATGAACACTGAAGCTTTCTTT. This rearrangement joins TRBV5-1 to TRBJ1-1; 7 bases match TRBD1. V lost 4 bases and J lost 0; bases outside the gene matches: 9. The germline CDR1 and CDR2 sequences are SGHRS and YFSETQ. The CDR3 is 16 residues long.

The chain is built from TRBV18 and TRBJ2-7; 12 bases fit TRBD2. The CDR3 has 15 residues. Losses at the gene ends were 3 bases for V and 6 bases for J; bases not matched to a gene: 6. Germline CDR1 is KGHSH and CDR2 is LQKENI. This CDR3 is CASSPGTSGYREQYF. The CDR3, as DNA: TGTGCCAGCTCACCTGGGACTAGCGGGTATCGCGAGCAGTACTTC.

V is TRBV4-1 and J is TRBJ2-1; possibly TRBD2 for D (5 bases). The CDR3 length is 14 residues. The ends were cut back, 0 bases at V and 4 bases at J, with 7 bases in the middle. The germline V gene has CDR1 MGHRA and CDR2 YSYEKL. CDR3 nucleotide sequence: TGCGCCAGCAGCCAAGAAGGAGGATACAATGAGCAGTTCTTC. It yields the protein CASSQEGGYNEQFF.

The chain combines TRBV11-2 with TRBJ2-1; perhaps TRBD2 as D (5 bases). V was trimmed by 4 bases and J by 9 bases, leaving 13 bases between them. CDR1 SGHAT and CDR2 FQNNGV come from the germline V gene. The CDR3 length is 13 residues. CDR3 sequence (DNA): TGTGCCAGCAGCTATGACCCAAGCGGTGAGCAGTTCTTC. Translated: CASSYDPSGEQFF.

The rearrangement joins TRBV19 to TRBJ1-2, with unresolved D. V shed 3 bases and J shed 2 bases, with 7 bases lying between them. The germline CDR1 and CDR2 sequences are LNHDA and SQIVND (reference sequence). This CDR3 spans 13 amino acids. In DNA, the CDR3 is TGTGCCAGTAGTATCCCTCCGAACTATGGCTACACCTTC. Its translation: CASSIPPNYGYTF.

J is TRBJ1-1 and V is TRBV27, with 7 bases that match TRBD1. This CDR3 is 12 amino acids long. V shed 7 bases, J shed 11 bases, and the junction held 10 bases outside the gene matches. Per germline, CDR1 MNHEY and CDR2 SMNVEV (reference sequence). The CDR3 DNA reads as TGTGCCAGCAAATCCGGGACAGCGTGGGCTTTCTTT. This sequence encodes CASKSGTAWAFF.

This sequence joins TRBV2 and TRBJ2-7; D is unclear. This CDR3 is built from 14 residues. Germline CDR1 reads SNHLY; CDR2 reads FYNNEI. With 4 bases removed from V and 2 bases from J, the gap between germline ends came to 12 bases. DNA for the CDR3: TGTGCCAGCAGTGCACCGGTCCGGGCCTACGAGCAGTACTTC. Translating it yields CASSAPVRAYEQYF. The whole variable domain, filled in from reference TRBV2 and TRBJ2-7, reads EPEVTQTPSHQVTQMGQEVILRCVPISNHLYFYWYRQILGQKVEFLVSFYNNEISEKSEIFDDQFSVERPDGSNFTLKIRSTKLEDSAMYFCASSAPVRAYEQYFGPGTRLTVT.

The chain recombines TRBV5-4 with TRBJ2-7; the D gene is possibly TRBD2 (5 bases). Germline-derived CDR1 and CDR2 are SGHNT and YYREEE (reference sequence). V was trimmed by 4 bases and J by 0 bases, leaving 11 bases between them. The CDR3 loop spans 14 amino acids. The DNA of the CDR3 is TGTGCCAGCAGCAGAGCGGTAAACTCCTACGAGCAGTACTTC. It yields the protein CASSRAVNSYEQYF.

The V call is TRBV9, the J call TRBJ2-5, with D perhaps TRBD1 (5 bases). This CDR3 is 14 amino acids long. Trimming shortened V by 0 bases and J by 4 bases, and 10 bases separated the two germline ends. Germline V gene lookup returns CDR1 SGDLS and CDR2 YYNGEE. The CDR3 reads CASSVAGTGETQYF. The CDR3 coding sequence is TGTGCCAGCAGCGTAGCTGGAACAGGAGAGACCCAGTACTTC.

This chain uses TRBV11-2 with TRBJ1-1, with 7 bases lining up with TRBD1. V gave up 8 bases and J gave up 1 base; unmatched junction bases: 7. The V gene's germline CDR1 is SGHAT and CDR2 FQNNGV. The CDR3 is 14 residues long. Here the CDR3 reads CASGRQGTNTEAFF. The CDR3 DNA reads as TGTGCCAGCGGCCGACAGGGCACGAACACTGAAGCTTTCTTT.

DNA of the CDR3: TGTGCCAGCAGCGTCCAACATCACACCGGGGAGCTGTTTTTT. Protein sequence: CASSVQHHTGELFF. The chain has TRBV9 and TRBJ2-2; no clear D gene. V was cut by 2 bases and J by 3 bases, with 8 bases left in between. Germline V gene sequence: CDR1 SGDLS, CDR2 YYNGEE. This CDR3 is built from 14 residues.

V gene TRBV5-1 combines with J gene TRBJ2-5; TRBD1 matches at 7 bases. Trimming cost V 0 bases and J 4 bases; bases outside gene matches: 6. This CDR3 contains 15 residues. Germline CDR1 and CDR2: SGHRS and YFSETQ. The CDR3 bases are TGCGCCAGCAGCTTGGCCTCGACAGGGCGAGAGACCCAGTACTTC. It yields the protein CASSLASTGRETQYF.

CDR3 coding DNA: TGCAGCGCCTCGACAGGGATTGGCTACACCTTC. It yields the protein CSASTGIGYTF. The chain combines TRBV29-1 with TRBJ1-2; 7 nucleotides agree with TRBD1. V lost 7 bases, J lost 7 bases, and 6 bases stayed unmatched. The CDR3 covers 11 residues. The germline CDR1 and CDR2 sequences are SQVTM and ANQGSEA.

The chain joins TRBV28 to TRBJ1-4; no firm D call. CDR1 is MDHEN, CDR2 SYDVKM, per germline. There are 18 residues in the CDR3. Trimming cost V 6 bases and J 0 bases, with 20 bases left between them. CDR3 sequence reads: CASRIVSGLGATNEKLFF. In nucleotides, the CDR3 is TGTGCCAGCAGAATTGTCAGCGGCCTCGGGGCAACTAATGAAAAACTGTTTTTT.

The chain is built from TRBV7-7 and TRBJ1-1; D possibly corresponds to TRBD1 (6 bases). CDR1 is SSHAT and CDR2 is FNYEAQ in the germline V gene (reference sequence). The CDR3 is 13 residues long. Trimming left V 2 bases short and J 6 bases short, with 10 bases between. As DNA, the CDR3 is TGTGCCAGCAGCTTATACAGGGAAGCTGAAGCTTTCTTT. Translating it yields CASSLYREAEAFF.

This CDR3 is CASSLPSYGYTF. CDR3 bases: TGTGCCAGCAGCTTGCCCTCGTATGGCTACACCTTC. V usage is TRBV5-6 and J usage is TRBJ1-2; D is uncertain. CDR1 and CDR2 (germline): SGHDT, YYEEEE. CDR3 length: 12 amino acids. V lost 1 base, J lost 5 bases, and 6 bases lay in between.

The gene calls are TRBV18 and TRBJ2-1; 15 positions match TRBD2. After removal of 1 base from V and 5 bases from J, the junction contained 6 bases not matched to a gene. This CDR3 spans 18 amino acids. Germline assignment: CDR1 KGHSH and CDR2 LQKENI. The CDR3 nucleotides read TGTGCCAGCTCACCACGGAGGACTAGCGGGAGGGAAGACAATGAGCAGTTCTTC. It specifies CASSPRRTSGREDNEQFF.

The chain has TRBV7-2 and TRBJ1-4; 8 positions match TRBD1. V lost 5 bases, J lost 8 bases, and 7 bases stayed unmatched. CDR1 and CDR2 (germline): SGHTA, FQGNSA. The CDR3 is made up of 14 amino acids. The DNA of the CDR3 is TGTGCCAGCAGCCCGACAGGGGCGTCCGAAAAACTGTTTTTT. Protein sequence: CASSPTGASEKLFF.

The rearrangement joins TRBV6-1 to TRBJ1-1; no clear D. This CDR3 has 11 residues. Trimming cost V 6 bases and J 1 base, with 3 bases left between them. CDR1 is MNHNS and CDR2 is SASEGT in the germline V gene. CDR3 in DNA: TGTGCCAGCAGACAGAACACTGAAGCTTTCTTT. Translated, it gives CASRQNTEAFF.

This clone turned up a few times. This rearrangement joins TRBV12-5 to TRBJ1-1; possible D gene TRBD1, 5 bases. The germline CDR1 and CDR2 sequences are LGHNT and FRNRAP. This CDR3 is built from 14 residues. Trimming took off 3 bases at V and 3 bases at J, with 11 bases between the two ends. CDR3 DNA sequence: TGTGCTAGTGGTTTACGGGGGATGGACACTGAAGCTTTCTTT. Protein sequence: CASGLRGMDTEAFF.

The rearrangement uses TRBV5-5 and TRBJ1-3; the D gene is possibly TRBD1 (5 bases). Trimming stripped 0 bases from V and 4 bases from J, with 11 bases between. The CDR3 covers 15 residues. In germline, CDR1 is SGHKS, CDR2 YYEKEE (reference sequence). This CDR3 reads CASSLVAGLGNTIYF. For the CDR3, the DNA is TGTGCCAGCAGCTTGGTGGCAGGGCTCGGAAACACCATATATTTT.

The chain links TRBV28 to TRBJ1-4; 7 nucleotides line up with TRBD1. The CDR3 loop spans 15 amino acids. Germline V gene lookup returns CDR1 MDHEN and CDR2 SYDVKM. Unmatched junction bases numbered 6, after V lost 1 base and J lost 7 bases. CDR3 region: CASSLFVGGGEKLFF. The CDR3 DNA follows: TGTGCCAGCAGTTTATTTGTAGGGGGCGGTGAAAAACTGTTTTTT.